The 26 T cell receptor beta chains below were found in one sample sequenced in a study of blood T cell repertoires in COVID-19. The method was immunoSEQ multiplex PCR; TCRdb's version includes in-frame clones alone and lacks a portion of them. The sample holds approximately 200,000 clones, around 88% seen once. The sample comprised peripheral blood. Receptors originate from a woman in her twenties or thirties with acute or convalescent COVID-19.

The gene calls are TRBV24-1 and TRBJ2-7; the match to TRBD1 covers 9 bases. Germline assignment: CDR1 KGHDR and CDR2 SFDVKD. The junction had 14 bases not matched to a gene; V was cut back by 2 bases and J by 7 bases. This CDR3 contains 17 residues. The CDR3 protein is CATSDSTGTGMPREQYF. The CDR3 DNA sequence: TGTGCCACCAGTGATTCGACTGGGACAGGGATGCCACGGGAGCAGTACTTC.

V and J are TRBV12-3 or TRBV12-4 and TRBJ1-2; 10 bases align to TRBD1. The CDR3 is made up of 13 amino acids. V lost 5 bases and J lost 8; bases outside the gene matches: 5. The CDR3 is CASSGDRGNGYTF. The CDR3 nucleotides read TGTGCCAGCAGTGGGGACAGGGGAAACGGCTACACCTTC.

The CDR3 DNA reads TGTGCCAGCAGCTTACGGGACGAGCAGTACTTC. This gives the protein CASSLRDEQYF. V gene TRBV11-3 combines with J gene TRBJ2-7; D unresolved. CDR1 and CDR2 (germline): SGHNT, YENEEA. Trimming took 2 bases from V and 5 from J, leaving 4 bases between them. The CDR3 spans 11 residues.

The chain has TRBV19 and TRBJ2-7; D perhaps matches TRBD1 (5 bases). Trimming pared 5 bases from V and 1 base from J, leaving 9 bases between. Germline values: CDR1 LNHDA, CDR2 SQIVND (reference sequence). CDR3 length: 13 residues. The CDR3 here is CASSPTGSYEQYF. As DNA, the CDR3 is TGTGCCAGTAGTCCTACAGGTTCCTACGAGCAGTACTTC.

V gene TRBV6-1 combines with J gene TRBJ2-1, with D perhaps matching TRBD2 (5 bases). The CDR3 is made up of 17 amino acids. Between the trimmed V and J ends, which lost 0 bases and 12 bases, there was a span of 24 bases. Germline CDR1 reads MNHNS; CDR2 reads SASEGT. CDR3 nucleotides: TGTGCCAGCAGTGAAGCGGGGAGTTTAGGAGTCCTTTTTGGGCAGTTCTTC. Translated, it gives CASSEAGSLGVLFGQFF.

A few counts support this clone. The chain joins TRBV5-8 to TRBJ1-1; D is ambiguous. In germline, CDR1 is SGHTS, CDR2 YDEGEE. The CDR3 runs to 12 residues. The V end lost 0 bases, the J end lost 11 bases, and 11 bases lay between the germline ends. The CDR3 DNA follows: TGTGCCAGCAGCTTGGTATCCGTGACTGCTTTCTTT. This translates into CASSLVSVTAFF.

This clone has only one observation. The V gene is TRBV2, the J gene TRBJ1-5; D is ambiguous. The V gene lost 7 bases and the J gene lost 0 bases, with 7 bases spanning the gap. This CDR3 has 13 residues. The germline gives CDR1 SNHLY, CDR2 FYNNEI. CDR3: CASKRISNQPQHF. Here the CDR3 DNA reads TGTGCCAGCAAGCGGATTAGCAATCAGCCCCAGCATTTT.

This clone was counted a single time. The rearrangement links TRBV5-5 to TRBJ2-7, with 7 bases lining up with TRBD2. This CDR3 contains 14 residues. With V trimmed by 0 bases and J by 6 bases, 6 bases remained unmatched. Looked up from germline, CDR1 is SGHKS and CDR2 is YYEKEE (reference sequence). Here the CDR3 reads CASSLGGLSGEQYF. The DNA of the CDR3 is TGTGCCAGCAGCTTGGGGGGACTATCCGGCGAGCAGTACTTC. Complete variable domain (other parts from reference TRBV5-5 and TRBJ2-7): DAGVTQSPTHLIKTRGQQVTLRCSPISGHKSVSWYQQVLGQGPQFIFQYYEKEERGRGNFPDRFSARQFPNYSSELNVNALLLGDSALYLCASSLGGLSGEQYFGPGTRLTVT.

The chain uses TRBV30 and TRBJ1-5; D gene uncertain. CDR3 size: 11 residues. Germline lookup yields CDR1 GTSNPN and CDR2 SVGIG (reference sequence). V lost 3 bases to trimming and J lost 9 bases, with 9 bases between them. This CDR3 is CAWSHGGPQHF. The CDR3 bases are TGTGCCTGGAGCCACGGCGGGCCCCAGCATTTT. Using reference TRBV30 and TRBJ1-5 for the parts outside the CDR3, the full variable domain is SQTIHQWPATLVQPVGSPLSLECTVEGTSNPNLYWYRQAAGRGLQLLFYSVGIGQISSEVPQNLSASRPQDRQFILSSKKLLLSDSGFYLCAWSHGGPQHFGDGTRLSIL.

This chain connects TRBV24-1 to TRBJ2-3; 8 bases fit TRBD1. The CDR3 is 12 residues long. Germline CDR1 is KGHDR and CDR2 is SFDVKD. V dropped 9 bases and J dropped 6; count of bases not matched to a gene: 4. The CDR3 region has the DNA TGTGCCACCGGGCAGGGGGCCGATACGCAGTATTTT. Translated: CATGQGADTQYF.

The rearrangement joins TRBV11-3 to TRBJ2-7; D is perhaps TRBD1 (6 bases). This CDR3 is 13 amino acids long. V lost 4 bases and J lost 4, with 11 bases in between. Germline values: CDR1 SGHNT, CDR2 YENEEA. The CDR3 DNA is TGTGCCAGCAGCTCAACCGGGACATACGAGCAGTACTTC. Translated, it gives CASSSTGTYEQYF.

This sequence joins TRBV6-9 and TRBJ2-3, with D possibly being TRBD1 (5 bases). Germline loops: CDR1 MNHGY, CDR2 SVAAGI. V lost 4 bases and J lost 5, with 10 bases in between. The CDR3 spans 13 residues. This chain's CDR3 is CASSFDSRDTQYF. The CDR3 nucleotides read TGTGCCAGCAGTTTCGACAGTCGAGATACGCAGTATTTT.

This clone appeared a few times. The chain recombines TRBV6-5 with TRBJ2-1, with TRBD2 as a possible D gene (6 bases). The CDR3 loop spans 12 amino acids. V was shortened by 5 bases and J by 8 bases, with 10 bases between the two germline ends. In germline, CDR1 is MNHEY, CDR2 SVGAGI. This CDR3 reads CASSRLGDEQFF. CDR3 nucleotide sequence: TGTGCCAGCAGTCGACTAGGGGATGAGCAGTTCTTC.

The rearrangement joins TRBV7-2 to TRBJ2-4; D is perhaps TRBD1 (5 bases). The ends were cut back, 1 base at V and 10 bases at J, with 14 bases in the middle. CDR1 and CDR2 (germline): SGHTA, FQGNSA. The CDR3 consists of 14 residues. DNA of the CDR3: TGTGCCAGCAGCTTAGTGTGGAGCCCAGGGATTCAGTACTTC. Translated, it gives CASSLVWSPGIQYF. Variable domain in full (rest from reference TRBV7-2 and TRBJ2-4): GAGVSQSPSNKVTEKGKDVELRCDPISGHTALYWYRQSLGQGLEFLIYFQGNSAPDKSGLPSDRFSAERTGGSVSTLTIQRTQQEDSAVYLCASSLVWSPGIQYFGAGTRLSVL.

For the CDR3, the DNA is TGTGCCAGCAGTCGAGGGACTGAAGCTTTCTTT. Protein sequence: CASSRGTEAFF. This chain joins TRBV5-4 and TRBJ1-1; D not resolved. From germline, CDR1 is SGHNT and CDR2 YYREEE (reference sequence). The length of the CDR3 is 11 residues. V lost 5 bases, J lost 5 bases, and 7 bases lay in between.

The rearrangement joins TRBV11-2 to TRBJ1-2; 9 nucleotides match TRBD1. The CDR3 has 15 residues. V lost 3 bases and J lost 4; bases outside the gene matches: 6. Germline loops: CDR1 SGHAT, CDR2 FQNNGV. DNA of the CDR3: TGTGCCAGCAGCTTCACCGGGACAGGGATCTATGGCTACACCTTC. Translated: CASSFTGTGIYGYTF.

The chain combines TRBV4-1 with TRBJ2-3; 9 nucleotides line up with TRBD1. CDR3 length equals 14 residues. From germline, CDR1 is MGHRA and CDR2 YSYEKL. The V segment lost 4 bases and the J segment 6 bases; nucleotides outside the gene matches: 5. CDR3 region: CASSRGTGLDTQYF. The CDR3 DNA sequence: TGCGCCAGCAGCCGCGGGACAGGGTTGGATACGCAGTATTTT.

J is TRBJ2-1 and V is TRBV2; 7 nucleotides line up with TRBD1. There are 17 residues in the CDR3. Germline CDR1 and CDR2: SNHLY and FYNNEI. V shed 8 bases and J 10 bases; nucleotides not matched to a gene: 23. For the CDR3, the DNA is TGTGCCAGCGTAAGGGATCATCGGGACAGATCCTCGGGCGAGCAGTTCTTC. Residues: CASVRDHRDRSSGEQFF. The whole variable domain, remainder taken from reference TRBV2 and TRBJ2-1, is EPEVTQTPSHQVTQMGQEVILRCVPISNHLYFYWYRQILGQKVEFLVSFYNNEISEKSEIFDDQFSVERPDGSNFTLKIRSTKLEDSAMYFCASVRDHRDRSSGEQFFGPGTRLTVL.

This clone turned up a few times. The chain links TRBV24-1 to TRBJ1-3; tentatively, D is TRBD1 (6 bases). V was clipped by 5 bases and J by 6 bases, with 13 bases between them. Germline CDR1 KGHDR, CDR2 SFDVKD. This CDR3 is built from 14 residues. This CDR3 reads CATSGGDTLNTIYF. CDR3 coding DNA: TGTGCCACCAGTGGAGGGGACACACTAAACACCATATATTTT.

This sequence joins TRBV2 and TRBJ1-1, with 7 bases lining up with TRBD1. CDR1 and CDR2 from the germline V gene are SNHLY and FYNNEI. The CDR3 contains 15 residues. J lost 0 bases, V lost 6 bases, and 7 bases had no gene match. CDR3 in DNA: TGTGCCAGCAGGACAGACAGGGTCTTGAACACTGAAGCTTTCTTT. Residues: CASRTDRVLNTEAFF.

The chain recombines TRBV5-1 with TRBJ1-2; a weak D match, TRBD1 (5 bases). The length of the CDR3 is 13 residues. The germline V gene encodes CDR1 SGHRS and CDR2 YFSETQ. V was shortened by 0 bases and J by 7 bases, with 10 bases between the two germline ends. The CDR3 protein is CASSLALGGGYTF. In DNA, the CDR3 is TGCGCCAGCAGCTTGGCCTTGGGGGGTGGCTACACCTTC.

The CDR3 DNA sequence: TGTGCCAGCAACCCAATGGAGGCGAATCAGCCCCAGCATTTT. The encoded protein is CASNPMEANQPQHF. This chain uses TRBV2 with TRBJ1-5, with D uncertain. The CDR3 extends over 14 amino acids. The V end was cut by 7 bases, the J end by 4 bases, with 14 bases between. Germline V gene sequence: CDR1 SNHLY, CDR2 FYNNEI.

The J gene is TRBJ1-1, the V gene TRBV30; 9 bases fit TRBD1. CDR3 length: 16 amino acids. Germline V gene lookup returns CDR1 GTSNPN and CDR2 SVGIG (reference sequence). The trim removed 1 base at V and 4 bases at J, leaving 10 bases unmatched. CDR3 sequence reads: CAWSAGTGSVSTEAFF. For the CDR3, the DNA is TGTGCCTGGAGTGCCGGGACAGGGAGCGTTAGCACTGAAGCTTTCTTT.

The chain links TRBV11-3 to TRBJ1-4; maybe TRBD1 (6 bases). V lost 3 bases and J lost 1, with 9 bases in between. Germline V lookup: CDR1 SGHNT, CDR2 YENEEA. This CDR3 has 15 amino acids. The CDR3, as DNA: TGTGCCAGCAGCTTCGGACAGCAAACTAATGAAAAACTGTTTTTT. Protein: CASSFGQQTNEKLFF.

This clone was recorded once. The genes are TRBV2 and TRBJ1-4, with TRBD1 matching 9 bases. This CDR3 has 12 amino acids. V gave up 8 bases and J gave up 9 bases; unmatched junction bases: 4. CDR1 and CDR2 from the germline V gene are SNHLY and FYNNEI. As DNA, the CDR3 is TGTGCCAGCGGGACAGGGAATAAAAAACTGTTTTTT. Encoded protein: CASGTGNKKLFF.

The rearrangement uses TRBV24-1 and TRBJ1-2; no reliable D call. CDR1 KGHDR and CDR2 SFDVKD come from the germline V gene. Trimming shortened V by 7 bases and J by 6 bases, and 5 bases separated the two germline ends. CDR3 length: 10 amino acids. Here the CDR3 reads CATSRDGYTF. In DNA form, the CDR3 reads TGTGCCACCAGCCGGGATGGCTACACCTTC.